The rows below give T cell receptor beta chains drawn from one sample of a study of shared clonotypes between healthy human individuals. Sequencing was performed with immunoSEQ multiplex PCR; in TCRdb, only in-frame clones are kept and a portion is missing. The sample carries roughly 1,800,000 clones, just under 95% recorded once. Sequenced sample: naive CD8+ T cells sorted from blood. These receptors originate from a man between 18 and 35 years old in good health. Both conserved end residues are part of each CDR3. The D gene is left open where the match is weak. Only part of the rows carry a size: once, few, many, or a class if the clone is expanded.

>-|-|TRBJ2-3|TRBV7-9
CASSSRATSTDTQYF
TGTGCCAGCAGCTCACGTGCTACTAGCACAGATACGCAGTATTTT
>-|-|TRBJ2-6|TRBV18
CASSPVSGANVLTF
TGTGCCAGCTCACCAGTCTCTGGGGCCAACGTCCTGACTTTC
>-|TRBD2|TRBJ2-2|TRBV7-9
CASSLAGGAPGELFF
TGTGCCAGCAGCTTAGCCGGGGGGGCCCCCGGGGAGCTGTTTTTT
>-|TRBD1|TRBJ2-3|TRBV27
CASCLTGTALTDTQYF
TGTGCCAGCTGCCTCACCGGGACAGCGCTCACAGATACGCAGTATTTT
>-|-|TRBJ2-7|TRBV6-1
CASKLGSGDTYEQYF
TGTGCCAGCAAGTTGGGTTCGGGAGACACCTACGAGCAGTACTTC
>-|-|TRBJ2-5|TRBV4-1
CASSQAAGQETQYF
TGCGCCAGCAGCCAAGCCGCGGGGCAAGAGACCCAGTACTTC
>-|TRBD1|TRBJ2-7|TRBV15
CATSSAGTGIAYEQYF
TGTGCCACCAGCAGTGCCGGGACAGGGATAGCCTACGAGCAGTACTTC
>once|TRBD1|TRBJ2-2|TRBV27
CASRGQYTGELFF
TGTGCCAGCAGGGGACAGTACACCGGGGAGCTGTTTTTT
>-|-|TRBJ2-3|TRBV7-6
CASSLGVLALADTQYF
TGTGCCAGCAGCTTAGGGGTACTAGCTCTTGCAGATACGCAGTATTTT
>-|-|TRBJ1-1|TRBV4-1
CASSQVGSPTEAFF
TGCGCCAGCAGCCAAGTCGGCAGCCCCACTGAAGCTTTCTTT
>-|-|TRBJ2-7|TRBV5-6
CASSSDGGEQYF
TGTGCCAGCAGCTCGGATGGTGGCGAGCAGTACTTC
>-|TRBD2|TRBJ2-7|TRBV27
CASSSLAGGAYEQYF
TGTGCCAGCAGTTCCCTAGCGGGGGGAGCCTACGAGCAGTACTTC
>-|-|TRBJ1-2|TRBV27
CASSSIGTLYGYTF
TGTGCCAGCAGTTCTATCGGGACTCTCTATGGCTACACCTTC
>-|TRBD1|TRBJ1-2|TRBV6-5
CASSYIGTGGNYGYTF
TGTGCCAGCAGTTACATCGGGACAGGGGGCAACTATGGCTACACCTTC
>-|-|TRBJ2-5|TRBV5-4
CASSFGTGEGETQYF
TGTGCCAGCAGCTTCGGGACGGGAGAAGGGGAGACCCAGTACTTC
>-|-|TRBJ2-1|TRBV28
CASSFTSYNEQFF
TGTGCCAGCAGTTTTACGAGTTACAATGAGCAGTTCTTC
>-|TRBD1|TRBJ2-3|TRBV7-6
CASSLATVGTGTDTQYF
TGTGCCAGCAGCTTAGCAACGGTCGGGACAGGCACAGATACGCAGTATTTT
>-|-|TRBJ1-6|TRBV7-9
CASSLGPPANYNSPLHF
TGTGCCAGCAGCTTAGGCCCACCAGCGAACTATAATTCACCCCTCCACTTT
>-|-|TRBJ1-1|TRBV4-1
CASSHPGTANTEAFF
TGCGCCAGCAGCCACCCCGGGACGGCGAACACTGAAGCTTTCTTT
>-|-|TRBJ2-7|TRBV27
CASSPGLGEQYF
TGTGCCAGCAGTCCAGGGCTGGGCGAGCAGTACTTC
>-|-|TRBJ1-2|TRBV14
CASSQVHTLRQGRGYGYTF
TGTGCCAGCAGCCAAGTACATACCCTTCGGCAGGGAAGGGGCTATGGCTACACCTTC
>-|-|TRBJ2-2|TRBV9
CASSPDTLYTGELFF
TGTGCCAGCAGCCCGGACACTTTATACACCGGGGAGCTGTTTTTT
>-|TRBD2|TRBJ2-7|TRBV4-1
CASSQVFSGDYEQYF
TGCGCCAGCAGCCAAGTTTTTAGCGGGGACTACGAGCAGTACTTC
>-|TRBD1|TRBJ2-7|TRBV5-1
CASSWGQGYEQYF
TGCGCCAGCAGCTGGGGACAGGGCTACGAGCAGTACTTC
>-|-|TRBJ2-5|TRBV30
CAWGPGETQYF
TGTGCCTGGGGACCCGGGGAGACCCAGTACTTC
>-|-|TRBJ1-3|TRBV7-9
CASSPPAADIRNTIYF
TGTGCCAGCAGCCCCCCTGCAGCGGATATAAGAAACACCATATATTTT
>-|-|TRBJ2-5|TRBV7-9
CASSSPVLQETQYF
TGTGCCAGCAGCTCCCCGGTGCTCCAAGAGACCCAGTACTTC
>-|TRBD2|TRBJ2-7|TRBV7-9
CASSLVAGGTNEQYF
TGTGCCAGCAGCTTAGTAGCGGGGGGGACGAATGAGCAGTACTTC
>-|TRBD1|TRBJ2-2|TRBV27
CASSQRDRDGELFF
TGTGCCAGCAGTCAACGGGACAGGGACGGGGAGCTGTTTTTT
>-|-|TRBJ2-7|TRBV27
CASSLSVGGYEQYF
TGTGCCAGCAGTTTATCGGTTGGCGGCTACGAGCAGTACTTC
>once|-|TRBJ2-1|TRBV13
CASSLTEGRMFF
TGTGCCAGCAGCCTTACGGAGGGGAGGATGTTCTTC
>-|-|TRBJ2-3|TRBV29-1
CSVGDPDTQYF
TGCAGCGTGGGGGATCCAGATACGCAGTATTTT
>-|TRBD1|TRBJ1-5|TRBV7-9
CASSSGTAGNQPQHF
TGTGCCAGCAGCTCCGGGACAGCGGGCAATCAGCCCCAGCATTTT
>-|-|TRBJ1-5|TRBV11-3
CASSHNQPQHF
TGTGCCAGCAGTCACAATCAGCCCCAGCATTTT
>few|TRBD1|TRBJ1-2|TRBV25-1
CASSGTGNGYTF
TGTGCCAGCAGTGGGACAGGAAATGGCTACACCTTC
>-|-|TRBJ1-5|TRBV6-1
CASREDPQGFLNQPQHF
TGTGCCAGCAGGGAAGACCCCCAGGGTTTTCTCAATCAGCCCCAGCATTTT
>once|-|TRBJ2-2|TRBV9
CASSVSRGFVPANTGELFF
TGTGCCAGCAGCGTGAGCCGGGGTTTTGTACCGGCGAACACCGGGGAGCTGTTTTTT
>-|TRBD1|TRBJ2-2|TRBV5-5
CASRRDRGSTGELFF
TGTGCCAGCAGGCGGGACAGGGGAAGCACCGGGGAGCTGTTTTTT
>-|-|TRBJ2-4|TRBV27
CASRPVALAKNIQYF
TGTGCCAGCAGGCCGGTAGCCCTAGCCAAAAACATTCAGTACTTC
>-|-|TRBJ2-7|TRBV25-1
CASSEAGLAHEQYF
TGTGCCAGCAGTGAGGCGGGACTCGCCCACGAGCAGTACTTC
>-|TRBD2|TRBJ2-2|TRBV6-5
CASREREGGELFF
TGTGCCAGCAGGGAGCGGGAGGGCGGGGAGCTGTTTTTT
>-|TRBD1|TRBJ1-5|TRBV7-9
CASSSTRQGDQPQHF
TGTGCCAGCAGCTCGACCCGACAGGGAGATCAGCCCCAGCATTTT
>-|-|TRBJ2-7|TRBV19
CASSITPGSRDEQYF
TGTGCCAGTAGCATTACTCCCGGTTCCAGGGACGAGCAGTACTTC
>-|TRBD2|TRBJ2-1|TRBV9
CASSGSGRIEGEQFF
TGTGCCAGCAGCGGTAGCGGGAGGATCGAGGGTGAGCAGTTCTTC
>-|-|TRBJ1-1|TRBV30
CAWTFTGGTEAFF
TGTGCCTGGACCTTCACGGGGGGCACTGAAGCTTTCTTT
>-|-|TRBJ2-3|TRBV7-8
CASSLVAPTGTDTQYF
TGTGCCAGCAGCTTAGTGGCTCCCACCGGCACAGATACGCAGTATTTT
>-|TRBD1|TRBJ2-7|TRBV5-1
CASSLDPTGEWSYEQYF
TGCGCCAGCAGCTTGGACCCCACAGGGGAATGGTCGTACGAGCAGTACTTC
>-|TRBD2|TRBJ2-7|TRBV7-2
CASSLATPRSSGSIPFSYEQYF
TGTGCCAGCAGCTTAGCTACCCCCCGCTCTAGCGGGAGTATTCCGTTTTCCTACGAGCAGTACTTC
>-|TRBD2|TRBJ2-2|TRBV7-2
CASSSWTSETGELFF
TGTGCCAGCAGCTCATGGACTAGCGAAACCGGGGAGCTGTTTTTT
>-|TRBD1|TRBJ2-5|TRBV5-1
CASSLEQGARQTQYF
TGCGCCAGCAGCTTGGAACAGGGGGCTAGGCAGACCCAGTACTTC
>-|-|TRBJ2-3|TRBV7-8
CASSLALFGTVLAQFTQYF
TGTGCCAGCAGCTTAGCCCTATTCGGGACTGTTTTGGCACAGTTCACGCAGTATTTT
>-|TRBD1|TRBJ1-2|TRBV23-1
CASSYPDGQGANKGYGYTF
TGCGCCAGCAGTTACCCCGACGGACAGGGGGCGAATAAGGGCTATGGCTACACCTTC
>-|-|TRBJ2-7|TRBV27
CASSERGSPYEQYF
TGTGCCAGCAGTGAACGGGGGTCACCCTACGAGCAGTACTTC
>-|TRBD1|TRBJ1-6|TRBV27
CASSPWTGEGESPLHF
TGTGCCAGCAGTCCCTGGACAGGGGAAGGGGAATCACCCCTCCACTTT
>-|TRBD1|TRBJ2-2|TRBV4-3
CASSPGTGNTGELFF
TGCGCCAGCAGCCCAGGGACAGGGAACACCGGGGAGCTGTTTTTT
>-|TRBD1|TRBJ2-7|TRBV7-9
CASSRMTGGYEQYF
TGTGCCAGCAGCCGAATGACAGGGGGCTACGAGCAGTACTTC
>-|TRBD1|TRBJ2-5|TRBV5-8
CASSPRPTGGKVGGETQYF
TGTGCCAGCAGCCCCCGCCCGACAGGGGGCAAGGTTGGCGGGGAGACCCAGTACTTC
>few|-|TRBJ2-5|TRBV5-4
CASSLFAETQYF
TGTGCCAGCAGCTTGTTCGCTGAGACCCAGTACTTC
>-|-|TRBJ2-3|TRBV13
CASSLGRDTQYF
TGTGCCAGCAGCTTAGGGCGGGATACGCAGTATTTT
>-|-|TRBJ1-2|TRBV7-8
CASSLGWGLNYGYTF
TGTGCCAGCAGCTTAGGTTGGGGCCTTAACTATGGCTACACCTTC